The 16 T cell receptor beta chains in this list originate from one sample, sequenced in a study of blood T cell repertoires in COVID-19. Method: immunoSEQ multiplex PCR; TCRdb's copy keeps in-frame clones and lacks some. The sample gives fewer than 250,000 clones, around four fifths of which show up once; over 5.5% is in the top ten. The sample comprised peripheral blood. The receptors originated from a woman aged 55-70 years with active or convalescent COVID-19.

Comments on this clone: Sequence at one end of the junction differs from germline and may be a read error. The chain employs TRBV24-1 and TRBJ2-3, with D possibly matching TRBD2 (6 bases). This CDR3 has 15 residues. The V gene's germline CDR1 is KGHDR and CDR2 SFDVKD. The CDR3 is CTTSPRGTSTDTQYF. In DNA, the CDR3 is TGTACCACCAGTCCCCGGGGGACTAGCACAGATACGCAGTATTTT.

The chain carries TRBV15 and TRBJ2-2; maybe TRBD1 (6 bases). There are 16 residues in the CDR3. The germline V and J ends were trimmed by 1 base and 6 bases, with 15 bases remaining between them. Germline CDR1 and CDR2: LNHNV and YYDKDF (reference sequence). DNA of the CDR3: TGTGCCACCAGCAGAGTTTGGGGAAACAGGGCCGGGGAGCTGTTTTTT. This translates into CATSRVWGNRAGELFF.

The chain links TRBV5-8 to TRBJ2-1, with D maybe TRBD1 (5 bases). Germline-derived CDR1 and CDR2 are SGHTS and YDEGEE. Trimming cost V 4 bases and J 7 bases, with 12 bases left between them. The CDR3 sequence is 13 residues long. In nucleotides, the CDR3 is TGTGCCAGCAGCGCGGACACGGGTAATGAGCAGTTCTTC. This encodes CASSADTGNEQFF.

The rearrangement links TRBV28 to TRBJ2-1, with 7 bases matching TRBD2. The CDR3 is 14 residues long. J gave up 8 bases and V 6 bases, and 10 bases lay outside the gene matches. Per germline, CDR1 MDHEN and CDR2 SYDVKM. The CDR3 coding sequence is TGTGCCAGCAGCCGGGGGGTGGCTATCGATGAGCAGTTCTTC. It encodes CASSRGVAIDEQFF.

This clone has only a few counts. The chain joins TRBV21-1 to TRBJ2-2; no DNA check was done on the table's D call, TRBD1. TRBV21-1 is described as a pseudogene. The CDR3 loop spans 15 amino acids. Here the CDR3 DNA reads TGTGCCAGCACCGGTCGGACAGGGGGCACCGGGGAGCTGTTTTTT. Translating it yields CASTGRTGGTGELFF.

J is TRBJ1-2 and V is TRBV5-1; D may be TRBD1 (5 bases). The CDR3 totals 13 residues. The germline gives CDR1 SGHRS, CDR2 YFSETQ. Trimming took 5 bases from V and 0 from J, leaving 8 bases between them. CDR3 in DNA: TGCGCCAGCAGGTCAGGGTCTAACTATGGCTACACCTTC. This encodes CASRSGSNYGYTF.

The rearrangement links TRBV4-1 to TRBJ1-2; 7 nucleotides align to TRBD1. The CDR3 contains 16 residues. V dropped 0 bases and J dropped 3; count of bases not matched to a gene: 7. The germline gives CDR1 MGHRA, CDR2 YSYEKL. CDR3 DNA: TGCGCCAGCAGCCAAGACACCCCGACAGGGCACTATGGCTACACCTTC. Translation gives CASSQDTPTGHYGYTF.

The chain joins TRBV3-1 (or the pseudogene TRBV3-2) to TRBJ2-1; 8 nucleotides align to TRBD2. The V and J ends lost 5 bases and 7 bases, in that order; junction bases with no gene match: 13. CDR3 size: 16 residues. CDR1 and CDR2 (germline): LGHDT, YNNKEL (reference sequence). CDR3 sequence: CASSSNPGGPRNEQFF. Written as DNA, the CDR3 is TGTGCCAGCAGCTCCAATCCGGGAGGGCCGCGGAATGAGCAGTTCTTC.

The chain recombines TRBV24-1 with TRBJ2-7; 7 bases line up with TRBD1. Unmatched junction bases numbered 10, after V lost 5 bases and J lost 7 bases. CDR1 is KGHDR, CDR2 SFDVKD, per germline. The CDR3 has 14 amino acids. The CDR3 region has the DNA TGTGCCACCAGTGCTGAGACAGGGACGGGTGAGCAGTACTTC. Amino acids: CATSAETGTGEQYF.

The rearrangement joins TRBV10-3 to TRBJ2-3, with 10 bases that match TRBD2. The CDR3 totals 15 residues. V was clipped by 3 bases and J by 1 base; unmatched bases: 1. Per germline, CDR1 ENHRY and CDR2 SYGVKD. The CDR3 DNA reads TGTGCCATCAGTGAAACTAGCGGGGGCACAGATACGCAGTATTTT. Its translation is CAISETSGGTDTQYF.

V and J are TRBV11-3 and TRBJ1-6, with 8 nucleotides matching TRBD1. The CDR3 covers 15 residues. The V gene's germline CDR1 is SGHNT and CDR2 YENEEA. V lost 5 bases to trimming and J lost 5 bases; unmatched junction nucleotides: 5. The CDR3 is CASSGPGQDNSPLHF. The CDR3 DNA is TGTGCCAGCAGCGGACCGGGACAGGATAATTCACCCCTCCACTTT.

This clone came up a few times. The V and J genes are TRBV5-6 and TRBJ2-7; perhaps TRBD1 as D (6 bases). This CDR3 spans 15 amino acids. V lost 2 bases and J lost 2, with 14 bases in between. The germline gives CDR1 SGHDT, CDR2 YYEEEE. CDR3 in DNA: TGTGCCAGCAGCTTAAGACAGGCTGGACCCTACGAGCAGTACGTC. Translation: CASSLRQAGPYEQYV.

The chain uses TRBV19 and TRBJ1-5; 9 nucleotides agree with TRBD1. Germline-derived CDR1 and CDR2 are LNHDA and SQIVND (reference sequence). This CDR3 contains 15 residues. V gave up 3 bases and J gave up 4 bases; unmatched junction bases: 4. The CDR3 DNA is TGTGCCAGTAGTATTTGGGACAGGGCGAATCAGCCCCAGCATTTT. It encodes CASSIWDRANQPQHF.

V and J are TRBV27 and TRBJ1-2; TRBD1 matches 7 bases. The CDR3 length is 15 residues. J lost 2 bases, V lost 6 bases, and 9 bases had no gene match. Germline values: CDR1 MNHEY, CDR2 SMNVEV (reference sequence). The CDR3 DNA follows: TGTGCCAGCAGCTCCCGGACAGGCATCAACTATGGCTACACCTTC. Protein product: CASSSRTGINYGYTF.

This clone was picked up one time. The DNA for the CDR3 is TGTGCCAGCAGCTTTTCGACAGCGACCACCGGGGAGCTGTTTTTT. Translating gives CASSFSTATTGELFF. This chain uses TRBV7-2 with TRBJ2-2; D may be TRBD1 (5 bases). The V gene's germline CDR1 is SGHTA and CDR2 FQGNSA. V dropped 3 bases and J dropped 4 bases, with 12 bases sitting between them. The CDR3 consists of 15 residues.

The CDR3 region has the DNA TGTGCCAGCAGCCCCCGGTACAATGAGCAGTTCTTC. This encodes CASSPRYNEQFF. The chain carries TRBV5-4 and TRBJ2-1, with unresolved D. The CDR3 contains 12 residues. Germline assignment: CDR1 SGHNT and CDR2 YYREEE (reference sequence). V lost 4 bases and J 4 bases, leaving 6 bases between the germline ends.